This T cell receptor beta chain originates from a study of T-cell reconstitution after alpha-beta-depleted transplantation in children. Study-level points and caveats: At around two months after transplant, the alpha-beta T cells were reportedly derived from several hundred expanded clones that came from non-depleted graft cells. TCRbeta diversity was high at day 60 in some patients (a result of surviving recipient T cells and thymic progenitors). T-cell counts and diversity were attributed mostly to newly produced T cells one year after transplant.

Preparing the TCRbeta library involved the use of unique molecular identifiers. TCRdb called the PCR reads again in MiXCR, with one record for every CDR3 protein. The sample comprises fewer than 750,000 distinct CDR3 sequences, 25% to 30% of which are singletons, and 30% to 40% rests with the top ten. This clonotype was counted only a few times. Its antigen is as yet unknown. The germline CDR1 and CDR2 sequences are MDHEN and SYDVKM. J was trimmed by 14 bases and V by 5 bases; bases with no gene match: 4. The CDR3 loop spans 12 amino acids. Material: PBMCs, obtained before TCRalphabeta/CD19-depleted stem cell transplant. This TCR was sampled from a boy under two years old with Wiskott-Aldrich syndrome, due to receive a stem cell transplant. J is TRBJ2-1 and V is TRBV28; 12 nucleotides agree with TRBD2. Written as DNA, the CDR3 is TGTGCCAGCAGTCTCCTAGCGGGAGGGGAGTTCTTC. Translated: CASSLLAGGEFF.